Below are 22 T cell receptor beta chains sequenced from a single sample in a study of blood T cell repertoires in COVID-19. Some clones are missing from TCRdb's copy, which holds only in-frame ones; the method was immunoSEQ multiplex PCR. The data show around 300,000 clones, about 89% seen once. The specimen sequenced was PBMCs or T cells enriched from blood (not recorded which). Every receptor here comes from a woman aged 40 to 50 who had recovered from COVID-19.

CDR3 residues: CASSHTGNNEQFF. CDR3 sequence (DNA): TGCGCCAGCAGCCATACAGGGAACAATGAGCAGTTCTTC. The J gene is TRBJ2-1, the V gene TRBV4-1; a weak D match, TRBD1 (6 bases). CDR1 and CDR2 from the germline V gene are MGHRA and YSYEKL. The CDR3 extends over 13 amino acids. Trimming took 3 bases from V and 5 from J, leaving 8 bases between them.

V and J are TRBV5-6 and TRBJ2-7; 9 bases align to TRBD1. Trimming removed 4 bases from V and 5 bases from J; junction bases left unmatched: 7. The germline V gene has CDR1 SGHDT and CDR2 YYEEEE. The CDR3 sequence is 14 residues long. The CDR3 loop is CASSRGTGSDEQYF. CDR3 coding DNA: TGTGCCAGCAGCAGAGGGACAGGGAGCGACGAGCAGTACTTC.

This sequence joins TRBV2 and TRBJ1-1, with TRBD1 matching over 7 bases. Germline lookup yields CDR1 SNHLY and CDR2 FYNNEI. This CDR3 comprises 14 residues. V gave up 5 bases and J gave up 1 base; unmatched junction bases: 4. The CDR3 reads CASSSDRANTEAFF. The CDR3 DNA reads as TGTGCCAGCAGTTCAGACAGGGCGAACACTGAAGCTTTCTTT.

This chain connects TRBV6-6 to TRBJ1-6; tentative D call: TRBD1 (5 bases). There are 13 residues in the CDR3. CDR1 is MNHNY and CDR2 is SVGAGI in the germline V gene (reference sequence). Between the trimmed V and J ends, which lost 11 bases and 10 bases, there was a span of 18 bases. The CDR3, as DNA: TGTGCCTACAGCGAATCTAGGGGCTCACCCCTCCACTTT. This gives the protein CAYSESRGSPLHF.

The chain links TRBV12-3 or TRBV12-4 to TRBJ2-1; D is unresolved. The CDR3 runs 11 residues. Deletions cut 1 base from V and 9 bases from J, with 4 bases between. The CDR3 sequence: CASSLVAEQFF. CDR3 nucleotides: TGTGCCAGCAGTTTAGTGGCTGAGCAGTTCTTC.

The rearrangement joins TRBV6-6 to TRBJ2-7; the match to TRBD2 covers 13 bases. V was clipped by 10 bases and J by 10 bases; unmatched bases: 13. The CDR3 spans 14 residues. Looked up from germline, CDR1 is MNHNY and CDR2 is SVGAGI (reference sequence). The CDR3 reads CATSLAGGDLVQYF. CDR3 nucleotides: TGTGCCACATCACTAGCGGGAGGGGATCTTGTCCAGTACTTC.

The sample holds a few counts of this clone. This rearrangement joins TRBV4-1 to TRBJ2-7; tentative D call: TRBD1 (7 bases). The germline V gene encodes CDR1 MGHRA and CDR2 YSYEKL. The ends were cut back, 0 bases at V and 0 bases at J, with 21 bases in the middle. The CDR3 has 19 residues. This chain's CDR3 is CASSQDDREIADYSYEQYF. CDR3 DNA: TGCGCCAGCAGCCAAGATGACAGGGAAATAGCGGACTACTCCTACGAGCAGTACTTC.

The rearrangement uses TRBV5-6 and TRBJ2-6; TRBD1 matches at 9 bases. This CDR3 is 16 amino acids long. Germline CDR1 SGHDT, CDR2 YYEEEE. With 2 bases clipped from V and 3 bases from J, the junction kept 3 bases outside the gene matches. This chain's CDR3 is CASSLGQGRGANVLTF. The CDR3 bases are TGTGCCAGCAGCTTAGGACAGGGGCGTGGGGCCAACGTCCTGACTTTC.

The chain couples TRBV7-6 to TRBJ2-3, with 11 bases that match TRBD2. V gave up 4 bases and J gave up 8 bases; unmatched junction bases: 2. Looked up from germline, CDR1 is SGHVS and CDR2 is FNYEAQ. This CDR3 spans 13 amino acids. The CDR3 nucleotides read TGTGCCAGCAGCTCCGGGACTAGCGGTACGCAGTATTTT. Encoded protein: CASSSGTSGTQYF.

For the CDR3, the DNA is TGCGCCAGCAGCTTTCGTAGCGGGAACACCGGGGAGCTGTTTTTT. Translation: CASSFRSGNTGELFF. The rearrangement joins TRBV4-1 to TRBJ2-2; possibly TRBD2 for D (6 bases). Deletions cut 5 bases from V and 1 base from J, with 11 bases between. From germline, CDR1 is MGHRA and CDR2 YSYEKL. CDR3 size: 15 residues.

This clone was seen just once. The chain couples TRBV11-2 to TRBJ2-5; D gene unclear. Germline CDR1 is SGHAT and CDR2 is FQNNGV. This CDR3 comprises 11 residues. The germline V and J ends were trimmed by 5 bases and 5 bases, with 6 bases remaining between them. CDR3 region: CASSQLETQYF. The DNA for the CDR3 is TGTGCCAGCAGCCAATTGGAGACCCAGTACTTC.

This chain links TRBV7-2 with TRBJ1-2; tentatively, D is TRBD1 (5 bases). Germline V gene sequence: CDR1 SGHTA, CDR2 FQGNSA. Trimming took 1 base from V and 1 from J, leaving 13 bases between them. The CDR3 is 16 amino acids. The CDR3, as DNA: TGTGCCAGCAGCTTAGGCGGGGCGAGCGATAACTATGGCTACACCTTC. Its protein product is CASSLGGASDNYGYTF.

The CDR3 bases are TGTGCCAGCAGCTTAGGAGGGTCTGGGGCCAACGTCCTGACTTTC. Amino acid sequence: CASSLGGSGANVLTF. The chain links TRBV11-1 to TRBJ2-6; possible D gene TRBD2, 5 bases. Germline assignment: CDR1 SGHAT and CDR2 FQDESV (reference sequence). V was shortened by 1 base and J by 1 base, with 5 bases between the two germline ends. This CDR3 region has 15 residues.

This chain uses TRBV24-1 with TRBJ2-2, with 11 bases aligning to TRBD2. CDR3 length: 16 amino acids. J lost 1 base, V lost 4 bases, and 1 base had no gene match. The germline CDR1 and CDR2 sequences are KGHDR and SFDVKD. CDR3 sequence: CATSEGLAVNTGELFF. CDR3 DNA: TGTGCCACCAGTGAGGGACTAGCGGTGAACACCGGGGAGCTGTTTTTT.

This rearrangement joins TRBV6-5 to TRBJ2-1, with TRBD2 as a possible D gene (6 bases). Germline loops: CDR1 MNHEY, CDR2 SVGAGI. The CDR3 runs to 11 residues. CDR3 in amino acids: CAFSEGWEQFF. In DNA form, the CDR3 reads TGTGCGTTTTCGGAGGGTTGGGAGCAGTTCTTC.

The rearrangement links TRBV10-3 to TRBJ1-2; TRBD1 agrees at 9 bases. This CDR3 has 14 amino acids. V shed 8 bases and J 6 bases; nucleotides not matched to a gene: 10. CDR1 and CDR2 from the germline V gene are ENHRY and SYGVKD. Written as DNA, the CDR3 is TGTGCCATCTGGGACAGGGCGGTCCGGAATGGCTACACCTTC. Its translation is CAIWDRAVRNGYTF.

This chain uses TRBV5-1 with TRBJ2-1, with 15 nucleotides matching TRBD2. Germline CDR1 and CDR2: SGHRS and YFSETQ. V lost 4 bases, J lost 4 bases, and 3 bases stayed unmatched. The CDR3 has 16 amino acids. CDR3 bases: TGCGCCAGCAGCATCGGACTAGCGGGGGGGTACAATGAGCAGTTCTTC. Encoded protein: CASSIGLAGGYNEQFF. The whole variable domain, filled in from reference TRBV5-1 and TRBJ2-1, reads KAGVTQTPRYLIKTRGQQVTLSCSPISGHRSVSWYQQTPGQGLQFLFEYFSETQRNKGNFPGRFSGRQFSNSRSEMNVSTLELGDSALYLCASSIGLAGGYNEQFFGPGTRLTVL.

This chain uses TRBV21-1 with TRBJ2-5; no check of the table's D call, TRBD2, against the DNA was made. TRBV21-1 is a recognized pseudogene. The CDR3 contains 21 residues. This chain's CDR3 is CASSKALGWTSGRSYQETQYF. Here the CDR3 DNA reads TGTGCCAGCAGCAAAGCGCTGGGATGGACTAGCGGGAGATCGTACCAAGAGACCCAGTACTTC.

The rearrangement uses TRBV5-6 and TRBJ1-2, with D possibly being TRBD1 (5 bases). Germline CDR1 is SGHDT and CDR2 is YYEEEE. CDR3 length: 14 residues. V was pared by 3 bases and J by 2 bases, with 11 bases between. CDR3 residues: CASSSWTPNYGYTF. The CDR3 coding sequence is TGTGCCAGCAGCTCTTGGACACCAAACTATGGCTACACCTTC.

The chain links TRBV5-5 to TRBJ2-5; D possibly corresponds to TRBD2 (5 bases). With 3 bases removed from V and 2 bases from J, the gap between germline ends came to 14 bases. Germline V gives CDR1 SGHKS, CDR2 YYEKEE (reference sequence). The CDR3 is made up of 15 amino acids. The CDR3 loop is CASSSPSYTQETQYF. The CDR3 bases are TGTGCCAGCAGCTCTCCTAGCTACACTCAAGAGACCCAGTACTTC.

The chain carries TRBV18 and TRBJ2-7, with D unclear. The germline V gene encodes CDR1 KGHSH and CDR2 LQKENI. The CDR3 runs to 15 residues. V was cut by 2 bases and J by 2 bases, with 13 bases left in between. The CDR3 protein is CASSPVLVEPYEQYF. The CDR3 coding sequence is TGTGCCAGCTCACCAGTACTGGTAGAGCCCTACGAGCAGTACTTC.

This clone is a singleton in its sample. This CDR3 reads CASSRNLAESYNEQFF. CDR3 coding DNA: TGTGCCAGCAGCCGAAATCTAGCGGAGTCCTACAATGAGCAGTTCTTC. The chain recombines TRBV11-3 with TRBJ2-1, with TRBD2 matching 7 bases. Germline loops: CDR1 SGHNT, CDR2 YENEEA. Germline trimming cut 5 bases from V and 1 base from J; bases unmatched to any gene: 8. The CDR3 totals 16 residues.